This is a list of T cell receptor beta chains from one sample in a study of blood T cell repertoires in COVID-19. Generated by immunoSEQ multiplex PCR, the TCRdb table keeps only in-frame clones and is missing some. The sample includes 85,000 to 110,000 clones, over 75% of them seen just once. Sequencing was done on a sample of peripheral blood. The receptors here all came from a human donor in a cohort sampled during active or convalescent COVID-19. Each CDR3 is given with its conserved first and last residue. D genes are given only for firm matches. The size entry is marked missing in some rows and otherwise reads once, few, many or a size class.

size,V,J,D,CDR3,DNA
.,TRBV4-2,TRBJ2-1,TRBD2,CASSQDRGGAHNEQFF,TGTGCCAGCAGCCAAGATCGGGGGGGGGCCCACAATGAGCAGTTCTTC
.,TRBV28,TRBJ1-4,TRBD1,CASSSPGTANEKLFF,TGTGCCAGCAGTTCTCCCGGGACAGCTAATGAAAAACTGTTTTTT
once,TRBV5-5,TRBJ1-2,.,CASDQGGAINYGYTF,TGTGCCAGCGATCAAGGGGGGGCGATAAACTATGGCTACACCTTC
.,TRBV4-1,TRBJ2-3,.,CASSQGGGHTDTQYF,TGCGCCAGCAGCCAAGGCGGGGGCCACACAGATACGCAGTATTTT
.,TRBV27,TRBJ1-5,TRBD1,CASTPSGQGVGQPQHF,TGTGCCAGCACCCCGTCCGGACAGGGTGTAGGACAGCCCCAGCATTTT
.,TRBV2,TRBJ2-6,TRBD1,CASSGGRGLSSGANVLTF,TGTGCCAGCAGTGGGGGCAGGGGGCTTTCATCTGGGGCCAACGTCCTGACTTTC
once,TRBV4-1,TRBJ2-2,.,CASSQAILRRGPPVGELFF,TGCGCCAGCAGCCAAGCCATACTGAGGCGGGGGCCTCCGGTCGGGGAGCTGTTTTTT
.,TRBV6-6,TRBJ1-5,.,CASSYLGVGNQPQHF,TGTGCCAGCAGTTATCTAGGGGTCGGTAATCAGCCCCAGCATTTT
once,TRBV7-9,TRBJ1-2,.,CASSPLGQSGGYTF,TGTGCCAGCAGCCCCCTAGGACAAAGTGGTGGCTACACCTTC
.,TRBV27,TRBJ1-1,.,CASSRLGGTEAFF,TGTGCCAGCAGTCGTTTGGGGGGGACTGAAGCTTTCTTT
.,TRBV5-6,TRBJ2-2,TRBD1,CASSGLGQYTGELFF,TGTGCCAGCAGCGGACTGGGACAGTACACCGGGGAGCTGTTTTTT
.,TRBV5-8,TRBJ1-2,.,CARTGQITTMGYTF,TGTGCCAGAACCGGACAGATTACTACTATGGGCTACACCTTC
once,TRBV14,TRBJ1-6,.,CASSLGRGNSPLHF,TGTGCCAGCAGCCTCGGACGGGGTAATTCACCCCTCCACTTT